A selection of T cell receptor beta chains follows, all from one sample in a study of spatial heterogeneity in lung cancer. Using its own MiXCR run on the 5' RACE reads, TCRdb lists one record per CDR3 protein. The sample lists about 100,000 distinct CDR3 sequences, approximately 4.7% occurring once. The material sequenced was lung tumor tissue, taken at surgery. These receptors originate from a male donor with early-stage non-small cell lung cancer. CDR3s include the opening cysteine and the closing phenylalanine or tryptophan. The D gene is left open where the match is weak. The size of a clone is reported for some rows only, either as once, few or many, or as a class for expanded clones.

TRBV5-1	few	TRBJ2-7	-	14	TGCGCCAGCAGCCCCGGGACCGAAGAATGGGAGCAGTACTTC	CASSPGTEEWEQYF
TRBV6-5	many	TRBJ1-5	TRBD1	15	TGTGCCACCCGGACAGGGCGTTATCGCAATCAGCCCCAGCATTTT	CATRTGRYRNQPQHF
TRBV29-1	many	TRBJ1-1	-	12	TGCAGCGGCCGAGAGGGGGAGTCTGAAGCTTTCTTT	CSGREGESEAFF
TRBV12-3/TRBV12-4	few	TRBJ1-1	-	11	TGTGCCAGCAGTTTATGGACTGAAGCTTTCTTT	CASSLWTEAFF
TRBV10-3	many	TRBJ1-3	-	13	TGTGCCATCAGTCCAGGTTCTGGAAACACCATATATTTT	CAISPGSGNTIYF
TRBV3-1	many	TRBJ2-1	-	14	TGTGCCAGCAGCCAGGGGAGAACCTACAATGAGCAGTTCTTC	CASSQGRTYNEQFF
TRBV9	many	TRBJ2-2	-	16	TGTGCCAGCAGTGCTCCGGGCGGTACGAACACCGGGGAGCTGTTTTTT	CASSAPGGTNTGELFF
TRBV3-1	many	TRBJ2-7	TRBD2	15	TGTGCCAGCAGCCCTACCAGCGGGGCCTCCTACGAGCAGTACTTC	CASSPTSGASYEQYF
TRBV5-1	many	TRBJ2-1	-	14	TGCGCCAGCAGCTGGGGCCTCAACCAGGATGAGCAGTTCTTC	CASSWGLNQDEQFF
TRBV2	many	TRBJ1-5	-	12	TGTGCCAGCGAGGGTTCCCATCAGCCCCAGCATTTT	CASEGSHQPQHF
TRBV6-2/TRBV6-3	many	TRBJ1-6	-	15	TGTGCCAGCACCGACGGACATGCTAGGGGTTCACCCCTCCACTTT	CASTDGHARGSPLHF
TRBV20-1	-	TRBJ2-7	-	14	TGCAGTGCACCGACCGCCGTGGGTTCCTACGAGCAGTACTTC	CSAPTAVGSYEQYF
TRBV29-1	many	TRBJ2-7	-	12	TGCAGCGTTAGCAGGGGGGCTGACGAGCAGTACTTC	CSVSRGADEQYF
TRBV14	many	TRBJ2-2	-	16	TGTGCCAGCAGCCAGATACAGGGATCGAACACCGGGGAGCTGTTTTTT	CASSQIQGSNTGELFF
TRBV9	many	TRBJ2-2	-	17	TGTGCCAGCAGCGTACGCCGGGACCAAGCGAACACCGGGGAGCTGTTTTTT	CASSVRRDQANTGELFF
TRBV27	many	TRBJ1-2	-	15	TGTGCCAGCAGTTCCCCAGCCGCGGGGGCAGATGGCTACACCTTC	CASSSPAAGADGYTF
TRBV5-1	-	TRBJ2-7	TRBD2	15	TGCGCCAGCAGCTTGGGACGCAGGGACTACTACGAGCAGTACTTC	CASSLGRRDYYEQYF
TRBV5-1	-	TRBJ2-7	-	16	TGCGCCAGCAGCTTGGCCTCCGGCAGGACGACCTACGAGCAGTACTTC	CASSLASGRTTYEQYF